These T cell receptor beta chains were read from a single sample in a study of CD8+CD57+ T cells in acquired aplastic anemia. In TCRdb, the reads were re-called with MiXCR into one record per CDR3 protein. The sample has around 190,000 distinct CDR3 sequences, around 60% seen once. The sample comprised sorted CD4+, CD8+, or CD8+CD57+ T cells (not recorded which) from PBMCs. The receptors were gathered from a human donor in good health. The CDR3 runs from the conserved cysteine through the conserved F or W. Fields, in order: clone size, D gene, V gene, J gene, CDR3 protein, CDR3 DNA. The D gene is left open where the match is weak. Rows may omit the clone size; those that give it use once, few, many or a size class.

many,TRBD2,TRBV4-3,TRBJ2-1,CASSQDATSGNNEQFF,TGCGCCAGCAGCCAAGATGCAACTAGCGGGAACAATGAGCAGTTCTTC
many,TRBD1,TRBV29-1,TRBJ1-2,CTFTGALTNYGYTF,TGCACTTTCACAGGGGCCCTGACTAACTATGGCTACACCTTC
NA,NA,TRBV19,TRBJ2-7,CASSKGSGLYEQYF,TGTGCCAGTAGTAAGGGCAGCGGACTCTACGAGCAGTACTTC
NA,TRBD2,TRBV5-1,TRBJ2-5,CASSAHGVSGGQETQYF,TGCGCCAGCAGCGCTCACGGGGTTAGCGGGGGACAAGAGACCCAGTACTTC
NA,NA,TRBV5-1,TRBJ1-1,CASSLGPTGNTEAFF,TGCGCCAGCAGCTTGGGCCCGACGGGGAACACTGAAGCTTTCTTT
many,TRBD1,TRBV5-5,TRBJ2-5,CASSPGQGAQETQYF,TGTGCCAGCAGCCCCGGACAGGGCGCCCAAGAGACCCAGTACTTC
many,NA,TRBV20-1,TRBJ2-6,CSAYPPGGANVLTF,TGCAGTGCTTATCCCCCGGGGGGGGCCAACGTCCTGACTTTC
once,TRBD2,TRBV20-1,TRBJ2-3,CSARDGSSGISDTQYF,TGCAGTGCTAGAGATGGGAGTAGCGGGATTTCAGATACGCAGTATTTT
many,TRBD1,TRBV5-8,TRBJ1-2,CASSASGTGIFYGYTF,TGTGCCAGCAGCGCCTCCGGGACAGGGATTTTTTATGGCTACACCTTC
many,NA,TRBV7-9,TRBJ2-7,CASSPGFYEQYF,TGTGCCAGCAGCCCAGGGTTCTACGAGCAGTACTTC
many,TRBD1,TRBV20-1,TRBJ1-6,CSAKDRGISYNSPLHF,TGCAGTGCAAAGGACAGGGGAATCTCCTATAATTCACCCCTCCACTTT
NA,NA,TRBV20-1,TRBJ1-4,CSAPDSENGKLFF,TGCAGTGCCCCGGACAGTGAAAATGGGAAACTGTTTTTT
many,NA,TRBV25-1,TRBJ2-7,CASSEGKVSEQYF,TGTGCCAGCAGTGAAGGAAAGGTGTCCGAGCAGTACTTC
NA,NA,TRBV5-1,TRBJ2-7,CASSLTRGQPSYEQYF,TGCGCCAGCAGCTTGACCCGGGGCCAGCCGTCCTACGAGCAGTACTTC
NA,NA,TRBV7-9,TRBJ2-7,CASTSGGRVLGEQYF,TGTGCCAGCACCTCAGGCGGCAGGGTGCTTGGGGAGCAGTACTTC
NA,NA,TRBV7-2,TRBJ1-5,CASSLGGGPQHF,TGTGCCAGCAGCTTAGGGGGCGGGCCCCAGCATTTT
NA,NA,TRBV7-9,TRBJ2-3,CASSPRPTDTQYF,TGTGCCAGCAGCCCCCGCCCCACAGATACGCAGTATTTT
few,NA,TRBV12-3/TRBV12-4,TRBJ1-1,CASSQLPKGEAFF,TGTGCCAGCAGTCAACTGCCTAAGGGGGAAGCTTTCTTT
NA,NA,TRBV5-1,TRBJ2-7,CASSLEQASPYVQYF,TGCGCCAGCAGCTTGGAGCAGGCCTCTCCCTACGTGCAGTACTTC
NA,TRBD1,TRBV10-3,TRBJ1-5,CAIKGTDDNQPQHF,TGTGCCATCAAGGGGACAGACGACAATCAGCCCCAGCATTTT
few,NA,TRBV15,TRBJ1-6,CATSRSQGNSPLHF,TGTGCCACCAGCAGGAGTCAGGGGAATTCACCCCTCCACTTT
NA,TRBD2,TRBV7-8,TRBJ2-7,CASSLVGLASYEQYF,TGTGCCAGCAGCTTAGTGGGACTAGCGAGTTACGAGCAGTACTTC
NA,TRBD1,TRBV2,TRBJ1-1,CAIGQGTTEALF,TGTGCAATCGGACAGGGGACCACTGAAGCTTTATTT
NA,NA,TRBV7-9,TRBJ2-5,CASSPSETGGETQYF,TGTGCCAGCAGCCCTTCCGAGACAGGCGGGGAGACCCAGTACTTC
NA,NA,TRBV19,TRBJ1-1,CASTQVGQGHTEAFF,TGTGCCAGTACCCAAGTAGGGCAGGGCCACACTGAAGCTTTCTTT
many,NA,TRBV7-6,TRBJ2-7,CASSHFVGGFSYEQYF,TGTGCCAGCAGCCACTTTGTTGGTGGGTTCTCCTACGAGCAGTACTTC
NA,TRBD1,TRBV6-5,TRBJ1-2,CASSGRGLYGYTF,TGTGCCAGCAGTGGAAGGGGGCTCTATGGCTACACCTTC
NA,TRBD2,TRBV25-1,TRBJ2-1,CASSVIGTSGGPYNEQFF,TGTGCCAGCAGTGTCATTGGGACTAGCGGGGGGCCCTACAATGAGCAGTTCTTC
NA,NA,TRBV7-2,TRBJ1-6,CASSLGRDRSPLHF,TGTGCCAGCAGCTTAGGCAGGGATCGTTCACCCCTCCACTTT
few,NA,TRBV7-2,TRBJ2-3,CASSLVAAFTDTQYF,TGTGCCAGCAGCTTAGTAGCCGCCTTCACAGATACGCAGTATTTT
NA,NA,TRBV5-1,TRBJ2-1,CASSPTTRLNNEQFF,TGCGCCAGCAGCCCCACTACTCGTTTGAACAATGAGCAGTTCTTC
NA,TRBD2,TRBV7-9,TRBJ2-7,CASSLAGTSGRGHEQYF,TGTGCCAGCAGCTTAGCGGGGACTAGCGGGAGGGGGCACGAGCAGTACTTC